The clone carrying this T cell receptor (beta chain) was detected only a few times. Antigen unknown. The CDR3 extends over 14 amino acids. V lost 2 bases and J lost 4; bases outside the gene matches: 3. The germline gives CDR1 SGDLS, CDR2 YYNGEE. This sample was taken from a study of vaccination effects on CD4 cells after COVID-19. Points from the study as a whole: In the late period after vaccination, infection- and vaccine-induced clones contracted markedly. There was only 1 of 255 vaccine-induced clones in healthy vaccinees that cross-reacted with common cold coronaviruses.

Clones were sequenced by immunoSEQ multiplex PCR, and TCRdb holds only the in-frame ones, with some missing. The profile shows 30,000 to 35,000 clones, around 73% of them singletons. Antigen-specific CD4+ T cells were first expanded with viral peptide pools by the ViraFEST assay and only then sequenced. Culture lasted about nine days before CD4+ T cell isolation. None of these healthy vaccinees had been infected with SARS-CoV-2 before vaccination. Each well held 2 million to 2.5 million PBMC cultured with around 9.7 ug/ml peptides and roughly 11 IU/ml IL-2. IL-2 medium took the place of half the medium on both days 3 and 7.

The starting material was CD4+ T cells from PBMCs cultured with HCoV-OC43 spike peptides, obtained before COVID-19 vaccination. Subset here: HCoV-OC43 spike overlapping peptide pool stimulation. The TCR was taken from a human donor who received a COVID-19 vaccine. The rearrangement links TRBV9 to TRBJ1-3; 7 nucleotides align to TRBD1. The DNA for the CDR3 is TGTGCCAGCAGCGTTGGACAGGCAGGAAACACCATATATTTT. It is translated as CASSVGQAGNTIYF.